This TCR beta chain emerged from a study of blood T cells in healthy people across ages. Aged roughly 6 to 90, donors were systemically healthy Caucasians from Russia. The study isolated at least 7 million PBMCs from each sample. In regard to this clonotype: Its target is unknown.

CDR3 length: 16 amino acids. CDR1 and CDR2 (germline): SQVTM, ANQGSEA. Trimming removed 1 base from V and 2 bases from J, with 17 bases in between. The study's findings and limits: Diversity figures based on one million T cells were deemed too low.

Combining a sample-barcoded 5' primer with a J-beta primer mix, a second PCR ran for roughly 7 to 11 cycles. Through a template-switch adaptor with 12 random nucleotides, each cDNA molecule received a tag. TCRdb re-called the 5' RACE reads with MiXCR, one entry per CDR3 protein. The table has roughly 800,000 distinct CDR3 sequences, 58% seen once. This TCR came from a man aged 30-40 years in good health. This sequence joins TRBV29-1 and TRBJ2-5; possibly TRBD1 or TRBD2 for D (5 bases each). The sequenced sample was blood. CDR3 residues: CSVEGGTGLRQETQYF. Here the CDR3 DNA reads TGCAGCGTTGAAGGAGGGACCGGACTCCGGCAAGAGACCCAGTACTTC.